This TCR beta chain appears in the sequencing data of a study of T cell changes during pregnancy in multiple sclerosis. The sample holds many counts of this clone. The method was immunoSEQ multiplex PCR; TCRdb's version includes in-frame clones alone and lacks a portion of them. The sample has around 110,000 clones; about nine tenths are singletons. The sequencing used peripheral blood, collected after pregnancy. This TCR came from a female donor with multiple sclerosis, enrolled in a pregnancy study.

The CDR3 region has the DNA TGTGCCAGTAGCTTCGGACAGGGGCCCGCTGAAGCTTTCTTT. Amino acids: CASSFGQGPAEAFF. The rearrangement uses TRBV19 and TRBJ1-1; the match to TRBD1 covers 9 bases. Germline V gene data show CDR1 as LNHDA and CDR2 as SQIVND (reference sequence). The CDR3 has 14 residues. The V gene end was trimmed by 6 bases and the J gene end by 6 bases; junction bases not matched to a gene: 8.